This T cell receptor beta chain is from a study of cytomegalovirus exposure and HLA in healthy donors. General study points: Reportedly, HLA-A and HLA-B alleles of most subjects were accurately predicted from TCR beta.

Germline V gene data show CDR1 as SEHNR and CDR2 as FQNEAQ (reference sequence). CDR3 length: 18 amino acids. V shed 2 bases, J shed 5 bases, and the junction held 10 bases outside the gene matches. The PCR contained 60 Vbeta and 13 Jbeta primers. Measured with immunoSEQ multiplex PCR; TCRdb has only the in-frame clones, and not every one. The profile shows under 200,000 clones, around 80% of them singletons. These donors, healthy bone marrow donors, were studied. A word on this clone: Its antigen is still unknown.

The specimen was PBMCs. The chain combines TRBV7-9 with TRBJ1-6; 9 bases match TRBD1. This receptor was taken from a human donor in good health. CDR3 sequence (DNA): TGTGCCAGCAGCTTACGGGGACAGGGACGTAAGAATAATTCACCCCTCCACTTT. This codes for CASSLRGQGRKNNSPLHF.